A single sample gave rise to the 29 T cell receptor beta chains below, sequenced in a study of T cell repertoires in cytomegalovirus infection. One entry per CDR3 protein results from TCRdb running MiXCR on the reads. The sample lists about 240,000 distinct CDR3 sequences; over 9% were seen once. The specimen was PBMCs. Receptors originate from a human donor in good health (CMV status not recorded). Some clones in this sample may be carry-over from other donors' samples.

The V and J genes are TRBV18 and TRBJ2-6; the match to TRBD1 covers 9 bases. Looked up from germline, CDR1 is KGHSH and CDR2 is LQKENI. This CDR3 has 20 amino acids. V lost 5 bases, J lost 0 bases, and 14 bases stayed unmatched. The CDR3 loop reads CASSSDRGALTTSGANVLTF. DNA of the CDR3: TGTGCCAGCTCATCTGACAGGGGGGCGCTAACAACCTCTGGGGCCAACGTCCTGACTTTC.

This clonotype was counted at least ten times. The J gene is TRBJ2-7, the V gene TRBV7-2; D possibly corresponds to TRBD2 (5 bases). This CDR3 is built from 15 residues. The germline V and J ends were trimmed by 1 base and 0 bases, with 10 bases remaining between them. CDR1 SGHTA and CDR2 FQGNSA come from the germline V gene. DNA for the CDR3: TGTGCCAGCAGCTTAGATCCGGGGATCTCCTACGAGCAGTACTTC. This encodes CASSLDPGISYEQYF.

This clonotype was seen a few times. The rearrangement links TRBV20-1 to TRBJ2-7, with D hard to call. There are 15 residues in the CDR3. V lost 6 bases to trimming and J lost 2 bases, with 20 bases between them. CDR1 and CDR2 from the germline V gene are DFQATT and SNEGSKA (reference sequence). For the CDR3, the DNA is TGCAGTGCCACCCCCGGGCAGGTTAACACCTACGAGCAGTACTTC. It specifies CSATPGQVNTYEQYF.

This chain connects TRBV19 to TRBJ1-2; TRBD1 might be the D (5 bases). Between the trimmed V and J ends, which lost 6 bases and 8 bases, there was a span of 25 bases. The CDR3 has 16 residues. CDR1 and CDR2 from the germline V gene are LNHDA and SQIVND (reference sequence). The DNA of the CDR3 is TGTGCCAGTAGACCCGGACCGAATGACCTCCGGGGGGGCTACACCTTC. Encoded protein: CASRPGPNDLRGGYTF. The complete variable domain, with remaining parts taken from reference TRBV19 and TRBJ1-2, reads DGGITQSPKYLFRKEGQNVTLSCEQNLNHDAMYWYRQDPGQGLRLIYYSQIVNDFQKGDIAEGYSVSREKKESFPLTVTSAQKNPTAFYLCASRPGPNDLRGGYTFGSGTRLTVV.

This clonotype was counted ten times or more. The rearrangement links TRBV19 to TRBJ1-3; D gene uncertain. The CDR3 has 14 amino acids. Germline CDR1 is LNHDA and CDR2 is SQIVND (reference sequence). The V end was cut by 6 bases, the J end by 0 bases, with 9 bases between. CDR3 sequence reads: CASRQQSSGNTIYF. The CDR3 DNA is TGTGCCAGTAGGCAACAGAGCTCTGGAAACACCATATATTTT.

With respect to this clonotype: Since a much larger clone is just one base distant, this may be a read error. The chain has TRBV6-2 or TRBV6-3 and TRBJ1-5, with 7 bases identical to TRBD1. Losses at the gene ends were 6 bases for V and 2 bases for J; bases not matched to a gene: 19. The CDR3 runs to 19 residues. Germline loops: CDR1 MNHEY, CDR2 SVGEGT. The CDR3 DNA reads TGTGCCAGCAGCTTCCGACGGGTCAGGGGGTCCATTGGCAATCAGCCCCAGCATTTT. Encoded protein: CASSFRRVRGSIGNQPQHF.

The sample holds many counts of this clonotype. The chain employs TRBV7-9 and TRBJ2-7, with D perhaps matching TRBD1 (6 bases). The CDR3 covers 13 residues. Germline CDR1 SEHNR, CDR2 FQNEAQ (reference sequence). With 7 bases removed from V and 2 bases from J, the gap between germline ends came to 12 bases. The CDR3, as DNA: TGTGCCAGCACCAAACAGGGCCCCTACGAGCAGTACTTC. This sequence encodes CASTKQGPYEQYF.

This clonotype has only a few counts. The chain recombines TRBV4-2 with TRBJ2-1; D gene uncertain. The CDR3 runs to 14 residues. With 0 bases removed from V and 9 bases from J, the gap between germline ends came to 12 bases. Germline CDR1 is LGHNA and CDR2 is YNFKEQ. The CDR3 DNA reads as TGTGCCAGCAGCCAAGATACGGCGTCCGCTGAGCAGTTCTTC. Protein sequence: CASSQDTASAEQFF.

This clonotype was counted many times. The chain employs TRBV12-3 or TRBV12-4 and TRBJ2-1; the D gene is possibly TRBD2 (6 bases). V was clipped by 6 bases and J by 6 bases, with 9 bases between them. The CDR3 totals 12 residues. DNA for the CDR3: TGTGCCAGCAGCCGCGGGGTCAATGAGCAGTTCTTC. Encoded protein: CASSRGVNEQFF.

The chain employs TRBV20-1 and TRBJ2-5; 10 positions match TRBD2. The J segment lost 2 bases and the V segment lost 1 base, leaving 7 bases of the junction unmatched. CDR3 length: 16 residues. Germline V CDR1 and CDR2: DFQATT, SNEGSKA (reference sequence). Here the CDR3 reads CSARVPSGSGQETQYF. The CDR3 nucleotides are TGCAGTGCTAGAGTTCCTAGCGGGAGTGGGCAAGAGACCCAGTACTTC.

This clonotype was found a few times. This chain connects TRBV20-1 to TRBJ2-5; perhaps TRBD1 as D (5 bases). The V and J ends lost 3 bases and 4 bases respectively, with 9 bases between them. The CDR3 has 12 residues. Germline lookup yields CDR1 DFQATT and CDR2 SNEGSKA (reference sequence). CDR3 sequence reads: CSASDRGETQYF. The CDR3 DNA is TGCAGTGCTAGTGACAGAGGAGAGACCCAGTACTTC.

This chain joins TRBV18 and TRBJ2-7; no definite D call. CDR1 KGHSH and CDR2 LQKENI come from the germline V gene. V was pared by 3 bases and J by 5 bases, with 2 bases between. The CDR3 is 10 amino acids. The CDR3 reads CASSPDEQYF. In DNA form, the CDR3 reads TGTGCCAGCTCACCTGACGAGCAGTACTTC.

There are a few counts of this clonotype. This chain joins TRBV20-1 and TRBJ2-7; D perhaps matches TRBD2 (6 bases). With 5 bases removed from V and 2 bases from J, the gap between germline ends came to 16 bases. The CDR3 loop spans 14 amino acids. Per germline, CDR1 DFQATT and CDR2 SNEGSKA (reference sequence). The CDR3 nucleotides read TGCAGTGCTCGACCCCCGGGACTGGCCTACGAGCAGTACTTC. The encoded protein is CSARPPGLAYEQYF.

The table lists this clonotype with a few counts. The chain employs TRBV2 and TRBJ2-1, with 9 positions matching TRBD2. CDR1 and CDR2 (germline): SNHLY, FYNNEI. This CDR3 contains 15 residues. V lost 2 bases, J lost 7 bases, and 6 bases stayed unmatched. The CDR3 here is CASSERIAGENEQFF. In DNA form, the CDR3 reads TGTGCCAGCAGTGAAAGGATAGCGGGAGAAAATGAGCAGTTCTTC.

Ten or more counts support this clonotype. This chain joins TRBV3-1 and TRBJ1-5; D is undetermined. Germline CDR1 is LGHDT and CDR2 is YNNKEL (reference sequence). Trimming cost V 3 bases and J 1 base, with 10 bases left between them. The CDR3 is made up of 15 amino acids. The CDR3 nucleotides read TGTGCCAGCAGCCAGTCAGCGAGAAGCAATCAGCCCCAGCATTTT. Residues: CASSQSARSNQPQHF. Supplemented by reference TRBV3-1 and TRBJ1-5, the full variable domain reads DTAVSQTPKYLVTQMGNDKSIKCEQNLGHDTMYWYKQDSKKFLKIMFSYNNKELIINETVPNRFSPKSPDKAHLNLHINSLELGDSAVYFCASSQSARSNQPQHFGDGTRLSIL.

This clonotype was seen repeatedly, ten times or more. V gene TRBV7-2 combines with J gene TRBJ2-3, with a tentative D call TRBD1 (5 bases). Germline CDR1 is SGHTA and CDR2 is FQGNSA. The V and J ends lost 1 base and 5 bases respectively, with 13 bases between them. There are 15 residues in the CDR3. The CDR3 is CASSLVSQGVDTQYF. CDR3 sequence (DNA): TGTGCCAGCAGCTTAGTATCTCAGGGTGTAGATACGCAGTATTTT.

This clonotype was detected ten times or more. The rearrangement joins TRBV7-2 to TRBJ2-5; weak D call: TRBD2 (5 bases). The germline CDR1 and CDR2 sequences are SGHTA and FQGNSA. Trimming cost V 5 bases and J 5 bases, with 15 bases left between them. This CDR3 has 14 residues. The CDR3 reads CASSPGQAAETQYF. The CDR3 DNA reads TGTGCCAGCAGCCCAGGTCAAGCGGCGGAGACCCAGTACTTC.

This clonotype was detected ten times or more. The chain has TRBV4-3 and TRBJ2-7, with 8 bases identical to TRBD1. Trimming took 0 bases from V and 3 from J; bases not matched to a gene: 4. Looked up from germline, CDR1 is LGHNA and CDR2 is YSLEER. This CDR3 has 15 amino acids. This CDR3 is CASSQDFGQGYEQYF. Here the CDR3 DNA reads TGCGCCAGCAGCCAAGATTTCGGACAGGGCTACGAGCAGTACTTC.

This clonotype appeared many times. V is TRBV7-2 and J is TRBJ2-5, with D possibly being TRBD1 (6 bases). V shed 5 bases and J shed 0 bases, with 16 bases lying between them. The germline V gene has CDR1 SGHTA and CDR2 FQGNSA. The CDR3 runs to 16 residues. CDR3 protein: CASSNPTGGYQETQYF. The CDR3 DNA sequence: TGTGCCAGCAGCAACCCGACAGGAGGCTACCAAGAGACCCAGTACTTC.

The chain recombines TRBV14 with TRBJ1-6; D is uncertain. Trimming pared 5 bases from V and 11 bases from J, leaving 10 bases between. The CDR3 contains 12 residues. Per germline, CDR1 SGHDN and CDR2 FVKESK. The CDR3 DNA follows: TGTGCCAGCAGCTACGGGGAAACACCCCTCCACTTT. Translating gives CASSYGETPLHF.

The rearrangement joins TRBV20-1 to TRBJ1-1; TRBD1 matches at 9 bases. Trimming cost V 1 base and J 2 bases; bases outside gene matches: 5. The CDR3 contains 15 residues. Germline CDR1 is DFQATT and CDR2 is SNEGSKA (reference sequence). The CDR3 reads CSARAETGGNTEAFF. The CDR3 DNA reads TGCAGTGCTAGAGCTGAGACAGGGGGAAACACTGAAGCTTTCTTT.

Many counts were recorded for this clonotype. The chain joins TRBV7-2 to TRBJ2-1, with 8 bases fitting TRBD1. V gave up 5 bases and J gave up 2 bases; unmatched junction bases: 8. CDR1 and CDR2 (germline): SGHTA, FQGNSA. The CDR3 has 16 amino acids. The CDR3: CASSPNAGGPYNEQFF. CDR3 coding DNA: TGTGCCAGCAGCCCCAACGCAGGGGGCCCCTACAATGAGCAGTTCTTC.

The chain has TRBV28 and TRBJ1-1; D might be TRBD1 (5 bases). From germline, CDR1 is MDHEN and CDR2 SYDVKM. V lost 6 bases to trimming and J lost 2 bases, with 13 bases between them. This CDR3 has 14 residues. The CDR3 DNA sequence: TGTGCCAGCAGCCCCCCCCAGGGAAACACTGAAGCTTTCTTT. Its protein is CASSPPQGNTEAFF.

This clonotype has at least ten counts. The chain employs TRBV7-8 and TRBJ2-2; D is unresolved. CDR1 is SGHVS, CDR2 FQNEAQ, per germline. V was shortened by 2 bases and J by 5 bases, with 12 bases between the two germline ends. This CDR3 region has 15 residues. The CDR3 bases are TGTGCCAGCAGCTTATTTTCACAGCAGACCGGGGAGCTGTTTTTT. This gives the protein CASSLFSQQTGELFF.

This clonotype occurred many times. The chain couples TRBV19 to TRBJ1-5; 9 bases align to TRBD1. The CDR3 contains 16 residues. V was pared by 6 bases and J by 5 bases, with 11 bases of the junction left unmatched. Germline values: CDR1 LNHDA, CDR2 SQIVND (reference sequence). Written as DNA, the CDR3 is TGTGCCAGTAGCGGAGTTAGGACAGGGGTGGATCAGCCCCAGCATTTT. This translates into CASSGVRTGVDQPQHF.

This clonotype was seen at least ten times. The chain combines TRBV12-3 or TRBV12-4 with TRBJ1-1, with 7 bases identical to TRBD1. V shed 5 bases and J 3 bases; nucleotides not matched to a gene: 6. The length of the CDR3 is 14 residues. Here the CDR3 DNA reads TGTGCCAGCAGTGAAACAGGGGCGGACACTGAAGCTTTCTTT. Encoded protein: CASSETGADTEAFF.

The J gene is TRBJ2-7, the V gene TRBV29-1, with a weak D call TRBD2 (5 bases). V was clipped by 0 bases and J by 2 bases, with 11 bases between them. Germline loops: CDR1 SQVTM, CDR2 ANQGSEA. CDR3 length equals 14 residues. The DNA of the CDR3 is TGCAGCGTTGAAGATCGCGGGCGCGCCTACGAGCAGTACTTC. It codes for CSVEDRGRAYEQYF.

This clonotype was counted at least ten times. The rearrangement joins TRBV12-3 or TRBV12-4 to TRBJ2-4, with a weak D call TRBD2 (5 bases). The CDR3 spans 15 residues. V was trimmed by 4 bases and J by 2 bases, leaving 12 bases between them. The CDR3 loop reads CASSYVGETKNIQYF. The DNA for the CDR3 is TGTGCCAGCAGTTACGTGGGAGAGACCAAAAACATTCAGTACTTC.

The CDR3 here is CASSLGTKAYEQYF. The CDR3 DNA reads TGTGCCAGCAGTTTAGGGACCAAAGCCTACGAGCAGTACTTC. The chain is built from TRBV28 and TRBJ2-7, with D possibly being TRBD1 or TRBD2 (5 bases each). CDR1 is MDHEN and CDR2 is SYDVKM in the germline V gene. There are 14 residues in the CDR3. Trimming took 2 bases from V and 2 from J, leaving 10 bases between them.